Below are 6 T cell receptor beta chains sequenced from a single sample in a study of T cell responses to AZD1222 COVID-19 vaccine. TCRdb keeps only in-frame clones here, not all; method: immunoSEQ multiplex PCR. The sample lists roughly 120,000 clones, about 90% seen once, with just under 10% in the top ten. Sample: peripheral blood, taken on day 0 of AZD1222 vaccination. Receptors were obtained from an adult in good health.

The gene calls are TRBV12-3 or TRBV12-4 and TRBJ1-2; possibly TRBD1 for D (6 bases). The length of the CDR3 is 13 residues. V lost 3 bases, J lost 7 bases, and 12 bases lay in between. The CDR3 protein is CASSFGQGTGYTF. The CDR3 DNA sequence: TGTGCCAGCAGTTTCGGCCAGGGGACTGGCTACACCTTC.

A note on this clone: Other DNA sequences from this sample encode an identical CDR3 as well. The CDR3 nucleotides are TGTGCCTGGAGTGTACGGGGGAATCAGCCCCAGCATTTT. Translation gives CAWSVRGNQPQHF. V usage is TRBV30 and J usage is TRBJ1-5, with D possibly being TRBD1 (5 bases). The length of the CDR3 is 13 residues. The germline V gene encodes CDR1 GTSNPN and CDR2 SVGIG (reference sequence). Trimming removed 0 bases at V and 4 bases at J, with 7 bases between.

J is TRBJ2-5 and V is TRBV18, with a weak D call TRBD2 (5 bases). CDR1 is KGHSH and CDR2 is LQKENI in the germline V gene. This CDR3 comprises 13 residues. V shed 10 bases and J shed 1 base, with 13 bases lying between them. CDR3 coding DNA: TGTGCCACCTCCGAGGGTATCCAAGAGACCCAGTACTTC. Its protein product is CATSEGIQETQYF.

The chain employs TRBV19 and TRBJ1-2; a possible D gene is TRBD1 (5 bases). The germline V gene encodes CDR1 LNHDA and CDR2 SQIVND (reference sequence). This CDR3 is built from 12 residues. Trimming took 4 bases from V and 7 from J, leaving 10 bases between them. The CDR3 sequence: CASSTRGSGYTF. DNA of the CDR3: TGTGCCAGTAGTACTCGGGGGTCTGGCTACACCTTC.

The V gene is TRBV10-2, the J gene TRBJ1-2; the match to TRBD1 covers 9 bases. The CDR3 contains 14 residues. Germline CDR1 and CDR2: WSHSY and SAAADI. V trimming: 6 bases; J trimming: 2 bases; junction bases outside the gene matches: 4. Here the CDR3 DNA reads TGCGCCAGCAGCCCCGACAGGGGGAACTATGGCTACACCTTC. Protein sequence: CASSPDRGNYGYTF.

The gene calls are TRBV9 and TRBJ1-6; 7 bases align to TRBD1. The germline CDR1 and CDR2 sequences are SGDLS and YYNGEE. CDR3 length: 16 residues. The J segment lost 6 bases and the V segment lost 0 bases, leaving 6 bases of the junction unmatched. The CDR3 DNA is TGTGCCAGCAGCGTAGGAGGGGGCTTCGGTAATTCACCCCTCCACTTT. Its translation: CASSVGGGFGNSPLHF.